These T cell receptor beta chains were read from a single sample in a study of blood T cells in healthy people across ages. From the 5' RACE reads, TCRdb called clonotypes with MiXCR, one entry per CDR3 protein. The repertoire holds approximately 760,000 distinct CDR3 sequences, with 20% to 25% as singletons. The sample was also reused in another study, on T cells of mothers and their children.

Material for sequencing was blood. All receptors come from a boy aged 5-17 years in good health. CDR3s include the opening cysteine and the closing phenylalanine or tryptophan. D genes are given only for firm matches. Size tells how often a clone was seen (once, few, many) or the class of an expanded clone, and some rows leave it out.

v_call,j_call,d_call,clone_size,cdr3_nt,cdr3_aa
TRBV27,TRBJ2-7,.,.,TGTGCCAGCAGTTTGGAGGGTAGCGAGCAGTACTTC,CASSLEGSEQYF
TRBV13,TRBJ2-6,TRBD1,few,TGTGCCAGCAGCTCCTCGGGACAGGGGTTTTTTGGGGCCAACGTCCTGACTTTC,CASSSSGQGFFGANVLTF
TRBV12-3/TRBV12-4,TRBJ2-3,.,.,TGTGCCAGCAGTTTAGTTGAGGGGGATACGCAGTATTTT,CASSLVEGDTQYF
TRBV4-1,TRBJ1-6,.,many,TGCGCCAGCAGCCAGACCGGGACACCGACTTTTTCACCCCTCCACTTT,CASSQTGTPTFSPLHF
TRBV4-2,TRBJ2-7,.,.,TGTGCCAGCAGCAAAGGGTCATCCGAGCAGTACTTC,CASSKGSSEQYF
TRBV4-1,TRBJ2-1,TRBD2,few,TGCGCCAGCAGCCAAGGATACTCCGGGAGGATTGAGCAGTTCTTC,CASSQGYSGRIEQFF
TRBV4-1,TRBJ2-2,.,.,TGCGCCAGCAGCCAAGGCGCCGGGACGGGAAACACCGGGGAGCTGTTTTTT,CASSQGAGTGNTGELFF
TRBV4-3,TRBJ2-4,.,few,TGCGCCAGCAGCCAAGATCGGAAAGGATTTGGCAAAAACATTCAGTACTTC,CASSQDRKGFGKNIQYF
TRBV14,TRBJ2-7,TRBD1,.,TGTGCCAGCAGCGAAGCCAGGACAGGGTTGAACGAGCAGTACTTC,CASSEARTGLNEQYF
TRBV7-2,TRBJ2-7,TRBD2,few,TGTGCCAGCAGCTTAGATTTAGCGGGGGTGTACGAGCAGTACTTC,CASSLDLAGVYEQYF
TRBV29-1,TRBJ1-3,TRBD1,few,TGCAGCGTCTCACAGGGGACTGGAAACACCATATATTTT,CSVSQGTGNTIYF
TRBV2,TRBJ2-2,.,.,TGTGCCAGCATGGAGAACACCGGGGAGCTGTTTTTT,CASMENTGELFF
TRBV29-1,TRBJ2-7,.,few,TGCAGCGTTGAAGGGGGGGCAGGCTCCTACGAGCAGTACTTC,CSVEGGAGSYEQYF
TRBV7-2,TRBJ2-5,.,.,TGTGCCAGCAGCCCCTCTTGGGGGGCAGCCGAGACCCAGTACTTC,CASSPSWGAAETQYF
TRBV19,TRBJ2-2,.,few,TGTGCCAGTAGTAATATCGAACTAAACACCGGGGAGCTGTTTTTT,CASSNIELNTGELFF
TRBV5-6,TRBJ1-5,.,.,TGTGCCAGCAGCTCACAGGACAGAGATAGCAATCAGCCCCAGCATTTT,CASSSQDRDSNQPQHF
TRBV20-1,TRBJ2-7,.,.,TGCAGTGCTAGGGGAACGCGGGCCCCCTACGAGCAGTACTTC,CSARGTRAPYEQYF
TRBV5-1,TRBJ2-1,TRBD2,.,TGCGCCAGCAGCTTTAAAAGCGGGAGCTCCTACAATGAGCAGTTCTTC,CASSFKSGSSYNEQFF
TRBV6-5,TRBJ2-2,.,few,TGTGCCAGCAGCTCACGAGGGGCTCCCACCGGGGAGCTGTTTTTT,CASSSRGAPTGELFF
TRBV29-1,TRBJ2-2,.,.,TGCAGCGTTGAAGATCGGCAGGGAGTGTCGGGGGAGCTGTTTTTT,CSVEDRQGVSGELFF
TRBV7-2,TRBJ2-2,.,few,TGTGCCAGCAGCTTAGCGCTTCTAGTCGGAACCGGGGAGCTGTTTTTT,CASSLALLVGTGELFF
TRBV7-2,TRBJ2-3,.,few,TGTGCCAGCAGCACCGCGGGCTCAGATACGCAGTATTTT,CASSTAGSDTQYF